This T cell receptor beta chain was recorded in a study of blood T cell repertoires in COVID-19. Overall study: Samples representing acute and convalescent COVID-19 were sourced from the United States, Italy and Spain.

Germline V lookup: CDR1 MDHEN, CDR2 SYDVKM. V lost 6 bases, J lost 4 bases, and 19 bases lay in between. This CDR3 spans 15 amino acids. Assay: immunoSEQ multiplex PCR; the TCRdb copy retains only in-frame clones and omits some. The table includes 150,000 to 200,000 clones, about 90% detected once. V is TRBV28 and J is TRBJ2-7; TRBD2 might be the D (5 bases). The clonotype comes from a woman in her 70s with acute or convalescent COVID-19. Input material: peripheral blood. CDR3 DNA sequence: TGTGCCAGCAGCTTGACCGGGATCCTTTCATACGAGCAGTACTTC. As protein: CASSLTGILSYEQYF.